Below, 28 T cell receptor beta chains from the same sample are listed, as sequenced in a study of alternative splicing in chronic myeloid leukemia remission. Libraries were built from poly-A-enriched mRNA from roughly 1,000 ng total RNA. TCRdb re-analyzed the bulk RNA-seq reads; it lists each CDR3 protein once, without DNA. The table includes 330 or so distinct CDR3 sequences, over 85% detected once. Sequencing input: PBMCs. The source of these receptors is a person aged 25 to 55 in good health.

The chain carries TRBV6-5 and TRBJ1-1. Looked up from germline, CDR1 is MNHEY and CDR2 is SVGAGI. CDR3 length: 17 amino acids. The CDR3 sequence is CASSYVAAGQGDTEAFF.

The CDR3 sequence is CASSYQQGNSPLHF. The gene calls are TRBV6-5 and TRBJ1-6. The CDR3 extends over 14 amino acids. CDR1 and CDR2 from the germline V gene are MNHEY and SVGAGI.

The chain is built from TRBV27 and TRBJ1-2; TCRdb indicates TRBD1, and absent DNA this call remains unverified. The CDR3 has 12 amino acids. CDR1 MNHEY and CDR2 SMNVEV come from the germline V gene (reference sequence). The CDR3 is CASRQGNYGYTF.

J is TRBJ1-1 and V is TRBV5-1. The CDR3 has 17 residues. Germline assignment: CDR1 SGHRS and CDR2 YFSETQ. CDR3 sequence reads: CASSLAAGGPMNTEAFF.

The V call is TRBV25-1, the J call TRBJ1-2. The germline V gene has CDR1 MGHDK and CDR2 SYGVNS. The length of the CDR3 is 13 residues. CDR3 sequence: CASSIDRAGGYTF.

This chain joins TRBV5-1 and TRBJ1-4. Per the germline V gene, CDR1 is SGHRS and CDR2 is YFSETQ. CDR3 length equals 16 residues. The CDR3 loop reads CASSSAGIGGREKLFF.

The chain couples TRBV15 to TRBJ1-5; TCRdb indicates TRBD1, and absent DNA this call remains unverified. Germline V gives CDR1 LNHNV, CDR2 YYDKDF (reference sequence). The CDR3 covers 16 residues. Here the CDR3 reads CATSRGTGGGYQPQHF.

Here the CDR3 reads CASSLGLAGSRETQYF. The gene calls are TRBV28 and TRBJ2-5; absent DNA, TCRdb's TRBD2 call cannot be checked. CDR1 is MDHEN, CDR2 SYDVKM, per germline. This CDR3 has 16 residues.

This clonotype has only a few counts. V and J are TRBV30 and TRBJ2-1; as DNA is missing, the TRBD2 call by TCRdb cannot be tested. This CDR3 region has 15 residues. Germline V gives CDR1 GTSNPN, CDR2 SVGIG (reference sequence). CDR3 sequence reads: CAWANERTSNNEQFF.

CDR3 sequence: CASYYRPGELFF. The chain has TRBV6-5 and TRBJ2-2; without DNA, the TCRdb call of TRBD2 cannot be checked. This CDR3 spans 12 amino acids. CDR1 MNHEY and CDR2 SVGAGI come from the germline V gene.

The chain joins TRBV2 to TRBJ1-3; as DNA is missing, the TRBD1 call by TCRdb cannot be tested. This CDR3 contains 15 residues. Germline CDR1 and CDR2: SNHLY and FYNNEI. The CDR3 region is CASTLTGITGNTIYF.

The chain uses TRBV4-3 and TRBJ1-2. Per germline, CDR1 LGHNA and CDR2 YSLEER. The CDR3 extends over 14 amino acids. The CDR3 protein is CASSRGDQGRGYTF.

The V call is TRBV7-9, the J call TRBJ1-4. The CDR3 loop spans 16 amino acids. Germline V gives CDR1 SEHNR, CDR2 FQNEAQ (reference sequence). CDR3 in amino acids: CASSPQSLATNEKLFF.

The chain is built from TRBV6-1 and TRBJ1-5. This CDR3 spans 15 amino acids. Germline CDR1 reads MNHNS; CDR2 reads SASEGT. This CDR3 reads CASSEPGISNQPQHF.

The J gene is TRBJ2-1, the V gene TRBV13; the TCRdb D gene call, TRBD2, has no DNA to confirm it. Germline CDR1 and CDR2: PRHDT and FYEKMQ (reference sequence). CDR3 size: 18 residues. The CDR3 is CASSGGLAGGSPYNEQFF.

The chain carries TRBV6-2 or TRBV6-3 and TRBJ2-7; TCRdb's D call, TRBD1, is unchecked because there is no DNA. CDR1 and CDR2 (germline): MNHEY, SVGEGT. CDR3 length: 14 amino acids. This chain's CDR3 is CASSYSGTGGEQYF.

The V and J genes are TRBV4-3 and TRBJ2-1; the D call from TCRdb, TRBD2, cannot be confirmed without DNA. Looked up from germline, CDR1 is LGHNA and CDR2 is YSLEER. The CDR3 is made up of 17 amino acids. CDR3 sequence: CASSQDSSESNYNEQFF.

The chain uses TRBV5-1 and TRBJ2-5; as DNA is missing, the TRBD2 call by TCRdb cannot be tested. CDR3 size: 16 residues. Germline V CDR1 and CDR2: SGHRS, YFSETQ. The CDR3 sequence is CASSLPSGIQMETQYF.

This rearrangement joins TRBV20-1 to TRBJ1-3. This CDR3 spans 15 amino acids. CDR1 DFQATT and CDR2 SNEGSKA come from the germline V gene (reference sequence). This CDR3 is CSARLIVQDGNTIYF.

The chain has TRBV6-5 and TRBJ2-4; as DNA is missing, the TRBD1 call by TCRdb cannot be tested. The CDR3 is 14 residues long. Per germline, CDR1 MNHEY and CDR2 SVGAGI. CDR3 in amino acids: CASSYRGSKNIQYF.

The chain recombines TRBV28 with TRBJ2-1; TCRdb reports TRBD2, a call that lacks DNA to check it against. The CDR3 covers 16 residues. Germline values: CDR1 MDHEN, CDR2 SYDVKM. Here the CDR3 reads CASETSGRAGYNEQFF.

V and J are TRBV28 and TRBJ1-1. CDR1 and CDR2 from the germline V gene are MDHEN and SYDVKM. This CDR3 spans 11 amino acids. The CDR3 sequence is CASRRMAEAFF.

J is TRBJ2-7 and V is TRBV12-3 or TRBV12-4. The CDR3 totals 13 residues. The CDR3 reads CASSQLVSYEQYF.

The rearrangement uses TRBV5-1 and TRBJ2-1; TCRdb calls TRBD2, which cannot be checked without DNA. Germline lookup yields CDR1 SGHRS and CDR2 YFSETQ. The CDR3 has 14 amino acids. CDR3 protein: CASSFKFRGNEQFF. The full variable domain, in which reference TRBV5-1 and TRBJ2-1 provide the parts outside the CDR3, is KAGVTQTPRYLIKTRGQQVTLSCSPISGHRSVSWYQQTPGQGLQFLFEYFSETQRNKGNFPGRFSGRQFSNSRSEMNVSTLELGDSALYLCASSFKFRGNEQFFGPGTRLTVL.

The rearrangement links TRBV28 to TRBJ1-3. Germline CDR1 reads MDHEN; CDR2 reads SYDVKM. The CDR3 runs to 13 residues. The CDR3 loop is CASFPLTGNTIYF.

The chain carries TRBV30 and TRBJ2-5; TCRdb designates TRBD2, a call that cannot be tested without DNA. The germline gives CDR1 GTSNPN, CDR2 SVGIG (reference sequence). There are 13 residues in the CDR3. The CDR3 is CAWSVMGTETQYF. The full variable domain, its missing parts supplied by reference TRBV30 and TRBJ2-5, is SQTIHQWPATLVQPVGSPLSLECTVEGTSNPNLYWYRQAAGRGLQLLFYSVGIGQISSEVPQNLSASRPQDRQFILSSKKLLLSDSGFYLCAWSVMGTETQYFGPGTRLLVL.

V usage is TRBV29-1 and J usage is TRBJ2-3; TCRdb outputs TRBD2, but without DNA this stays unchecked. The CDR3 spans 14 residues. Germline V lookup: CDR1 SQVTM, CDR2 ANQGSEA. The chain's CDR3 is CSVEGGTSTDTQYF.

The chain recombines TRBV20-1 with TRBJ2-1; TCRdb's D call of TRBD2 is untestable without DNA. This CDR3 has 15 amino acids. Germline V gene sequence: CDR1 DFQATT, CDR2 SNEGSKA (reference sequence). The CDR3 protein is CSAPTSGISYNEQFF.